This T cell receptor (beta chain) was captured by sequencing in a study of CD8 T cells in Susac syndrome. Findings and caveats of the study: The relatively small number of individuals in the TCR sequencing and HLA analysis was acknowledged by the study. CD4+ T cell repertoires in Susac syndrome exhibited no evidence of clonal expansion.

About this clonotype itself: What it recognizes is unknown.

Random hexamers were used to reverse transcribe an amount of roughly 0.5 to 1 ug RNA. Amplification of the TCR beta CDR3 was carried out by immunoSEQ multiplex PCR, which spanned a total of 54 Vbeta and 13 Jbeta segments. TCRdb re-analysed the immunoSEQ multiplex PCR reads in MiXCR, keeping a single row per CDR3 protein. The table records approximately 190,000 distinct CDR3 sequences, approximately 96% of them present only once. Sequencing of TCR beta, carried out with a high-throughput approach, was applied to CD8+ and CD4+ T cells from the blood. V shed 4 bases, J shed 6 bases, and the junction held 7 bases outside the gene matches. Per germline, CDR1 SGDLS and CDR2 YYNGEE. The CDR3 spans 15 residues.

The clonotype originates from a human donor with Susac syndrome. The sample taken for sequencing was CD4+ T cells from PBMCs. V gene TRBV9 combines with J gene TRBJ2-5, with TRBD1 matching 12 bases. This chain's CDR3 is CASSPRDRGRQTQYF. DNA for the CDR3: TGTGCCAGCAGCCCCCGGGACAGGGGGCGACAGACCCAGTACTTC.